The sequence of this T cell receptor (beta chain) was determined in a study of CD4 T cells in relation to SARS-CoV-2 and coronaviruses. Unexposed donor CD4+ T cells date from about 2011-2018, before the COVID-19 pandemic. Isolation of CD4+ T cells took place after roughly nine days in culture. The ends lost 4 bases at V and 4 bases at J; junction bases unmatched: 16. This CDR3 is 19 amino acids long. Germline assignment: CDR1 SQVTM and CDR2 ANQGSEA. On this clone itself: The target antigen is unknown.

Profiling relied on immunoSEQ multiplex PCR, and the TCRdb table lists in-frame clones only, not all of them. The sample includes about 26,000 clones, roughly 73% of them seen just once. The rearrangement uses TRBV29-1 and TRBJ2-7; 16 bases map to TRBD2. The source is a human donor in good health. The sequenced sample was CD4+ T cells from PBMCs, cultured in vitro. CDR3 bases: TGCAGCGTTGGTGGGACTAGCGGGAGGGCTAGGGATCCGCTTTACGAGCAGTACTTC. Protein product: CSVGGTSGRARDPLYEQYF.